The clone carrying this T cell receptor beta chain was seen once. The CDR3 extends over 15 amino acids. Unmatched junction bases numbered 6, after V lost 5 bases and J lost 6 bases. CDR1 and CDR2 (germline): SGHVS, FQNEAQ. This record belongs to a study of technical replicates of blood from several donors. TCRdb's copy holds only in-frame clones and misses some; the assay was immunoSEQ multiplex PCR. The sample contains approximately 58,000 clones, approximately 86% of which appear only once. This clonotype was obtained from a human donor in good health. Some clones in this sample may be carry-over from other donors' samples. Sequencing input: PBMCs. V usage is TRBV7-8 and J usage is TRBJ1-6, with 8 nucleotides matching TRBD1. The CDR3 is CASSADRGSNSPLHF. CDR3 in DNA: TGTGCCAGCAGCGCCGACAGGGGATCTAATTCACCCCTCCACTTT.